These 9 T cell receptor beta chains originate from one sample sequenced in a study of blood T cells in healthy people across ages. It was with a sample-barcoded 5' primer and a J-beta primer mix that a second PCR of roughly 7 to 12 cycles was run. One entry per CDR3 protein results from TCRdb running MiXCR on the 5' RACE reads. The data contain about a million distinct CDR3 sequences, roughly 51% of them singletons. Input material: blood. These receptors were obtained from a woman aged 60-75 years in good health.

The chain employs TRBV5-1 and TRBJ2-7, with 13 bases fitting TRBD2. Germline V lookup: CDR1 SGHRS, CDR2 YFSETQ. The ends lost 4 bases at V and 2 bases at J; junction bases unmatched: 18. The CDR3 extends over 20 amino acids. CDR3 region: CASSGTLGTSGTQSPYEQYF. The CDR3 DNA is TGCGCCAGCAGCGGAACGCTCGGGACTAGCGGGACCCAATCACCCTACGAGCAGTACTTC.

This clonotype was detected only a few times. The chain joins TRBV29-1 to TRBJ2-1, with D perhaps TRBD1 (8 bases). The V end lost 8 bases, the J end lost 6 bases, and 17 bases lay between the germline ends. This CDR3 has 13 residues. The germline V gene has CDR1 SQVTM and CDR2 ANQGSEA. The CDR3 protein is CSSGSGTGNEQFF. The DNA of the CDR3 is TGCAGCTCTGGGAGCGGGACAGGCAATGAGCAGTTCTTC.

This clonotype appeared once. V usage is TRBV4-3 and J usage is TRBJ2-7; no clear D. The CDR3 extends over 17 amino acids. Per germline, CDR1 LGHNA and CDR2 YSLEER. V lost 4 bases, J lost 3 bases, and 22 bases lay in between. CDR3 residues: CASSRKSGTRGYYEQYF. In nucleotides, the CDR3 is TGCGCCAGCAGCCGAAAATCTGGAACTCGCGGATACTACGAGCAGTACTTC.

This clonotype occurred a few times. The chain joins TRBV4-1 to TRBJ1-2; possibly TRBD1 for D (6 bases). The V end was cut by 1 base, the J end by 8 bases, with 14 bases between. The germline V gene encodes CDR1 MGHRA and CDR2 YSYEKL. The CDR3 has 14 residues. The CDR3 here is CASSQGPGDMGYTF. The CDR3 DNA reads as TGCGCCAGCAGCCAAGGCCCAGGGGATATGGGCTACACCTTC.

V and J are TRBV20-1 and TRBJ1-2, with D tentatively TRBD1 (5 bases). The V end lost 3 bases, the J end lost 3 bases, and 20 bases lay between the germline ends. The CDR3 has 16 amino acids. Per the germline V gene, CDR1 is DFQATT and CDR2 is SNEGSKA (reference sequence). CDR3 region: CSARKGNAGNDYGYTF. The CDR3 nucleotides read TGCAGTGCTAGGAAGGGTAATGCAGGGAACGACTATGGCTACACCTTC.

The chain recombines TRBV27 with TRBJ2-1, with 9 bases lining up with TRBD2. The CDR3 is 15 amino acids. V shed 5 bases and J 9 bases; nucleotides not matched to a gene: 11. Germline V gene data show CDR1 as MNHEY and CDR2 as SMNVEV (reference sequence). The CDR3 coding sequence is TGTGCCAGCAGTGTGCGCTTCCGCGGGAGGGGTGAGCAGTTCTTC. This codes for CASSVRFRGRGEQFF.

The chain couples TRBV20-1 to TRBJ2-1, with TRBD2 as a possible D gene (6 bases). CDR1 DFQATT and CDR2 SNEGSKA come from the germline V gene (reference sequence). The CDR3 runs to 15 residues. V was pared by 2 bases and J by 4 bases, with 15 bases between. The CDR3 here is CSARYRDRGYNEQFF. The DNA for the CDR3 is TGCAGTGCTAGATACCGGGACCGGGGGTACAATGAGCAGTTCTTC.

J is TRBJ2-5 and V is TRBV7-2; TRBD2 agrees at 7 bases. The V gene's germline CDR1 is SGHTA and CDR2 FQGNSA. V shed 8 bases, J shed 2 bases, and the junction held 14 bases outside the gene matches. The CDR3 is 16 amino acids. The CDR3 region is CASGIGASGLQETQYF. The CDR3 DNA is TGTGCCAGCGGGATTGGGGCTAGCGGATTACAAGAGACCCAGTACTTC.

The chain carries TRBV4-1 and TRBJ2-1, with unresolved D. V was trimmed by 4 bases and J by 5 bases, leaving 12 bases between them. CDR1 MGHRA and CDR2 YSYEKL come from the germline V gene. This CDR3 has 14 residues. CDR3 DNA: TGCGCCAGCAGCCCCGACGAAACAAACAATGAGCAGTTCTTC. Protein product: CASSPDETNNEQFF.